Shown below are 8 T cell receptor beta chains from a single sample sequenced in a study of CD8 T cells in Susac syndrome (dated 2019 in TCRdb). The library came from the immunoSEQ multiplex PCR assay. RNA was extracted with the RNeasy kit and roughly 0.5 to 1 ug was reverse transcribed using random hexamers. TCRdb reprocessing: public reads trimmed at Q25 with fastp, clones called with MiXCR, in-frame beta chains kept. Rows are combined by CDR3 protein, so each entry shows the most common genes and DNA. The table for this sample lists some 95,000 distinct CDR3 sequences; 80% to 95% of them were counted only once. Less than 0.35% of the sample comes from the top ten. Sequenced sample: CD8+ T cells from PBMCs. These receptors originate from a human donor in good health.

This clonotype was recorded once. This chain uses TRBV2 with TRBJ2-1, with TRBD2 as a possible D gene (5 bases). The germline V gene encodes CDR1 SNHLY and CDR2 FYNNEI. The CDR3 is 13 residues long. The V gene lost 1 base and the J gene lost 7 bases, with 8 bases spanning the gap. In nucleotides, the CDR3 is TGTGCCAGCAGTGAAGGGAGCGGAAATGAGCAGTTCTTC. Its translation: CASSEGSGNEQFF.

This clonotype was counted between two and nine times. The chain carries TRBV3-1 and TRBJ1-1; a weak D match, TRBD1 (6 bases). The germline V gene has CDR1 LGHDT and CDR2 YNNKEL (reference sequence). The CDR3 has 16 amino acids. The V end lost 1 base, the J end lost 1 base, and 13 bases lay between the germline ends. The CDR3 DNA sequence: TGTGCCAGCAGCCAAGGGTGGGGGCGGAAGAACACTGAAGCTTTCTTT. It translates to CASSQGWGRKNTEAFF.

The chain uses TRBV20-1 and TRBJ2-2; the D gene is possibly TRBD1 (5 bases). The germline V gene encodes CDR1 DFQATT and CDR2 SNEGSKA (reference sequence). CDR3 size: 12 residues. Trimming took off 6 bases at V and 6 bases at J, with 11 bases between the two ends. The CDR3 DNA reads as TGCAGTGCCCCGCAGGGTGCCGGGGAGCTGTTTTTT. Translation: CSAPQGAGELFF.

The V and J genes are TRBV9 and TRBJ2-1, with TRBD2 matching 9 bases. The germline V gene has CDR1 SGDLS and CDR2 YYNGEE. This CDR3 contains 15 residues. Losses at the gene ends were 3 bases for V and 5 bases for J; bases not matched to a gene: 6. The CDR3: CASSDSGGLNNEQFF. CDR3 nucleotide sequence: TGTGCCAGCAGCGATAGCGGGGGCCTTAACAATGAGCAGTTCTTC.

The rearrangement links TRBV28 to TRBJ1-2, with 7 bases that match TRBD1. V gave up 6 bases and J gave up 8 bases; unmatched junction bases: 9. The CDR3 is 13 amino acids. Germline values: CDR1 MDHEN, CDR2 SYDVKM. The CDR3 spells CASSQTGKSGYTF. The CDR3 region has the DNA TGTGCCAGCAGCCAGACAGGGAAAAGCGGCTACACCTTC.

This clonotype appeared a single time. CDR3 DNA sequence: TGTGCCAGCAGCCAAGATTGGGGGACAGACACTTACTACGAGCAGTACTTC. Protein sequence: CASSQDWGTDTYYEQYF. The chain uses TRBV3-1 and TRBJ2-7; 7 nucleotides align to TRBD1. The CDR3 runs to 17 residues. From germline, CDR1 is LGHDT and CDR2 YNNKEL (reference sequence). J lost 3 bases, V lost 0 bases, and 11 bases had no gene match.

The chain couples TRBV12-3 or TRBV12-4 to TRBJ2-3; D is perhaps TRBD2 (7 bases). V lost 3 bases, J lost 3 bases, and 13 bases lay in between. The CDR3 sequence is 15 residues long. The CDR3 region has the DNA TGTGCCAGCAGTTTTACGGGGGGCGAAACAGATACGCAGTATTTT. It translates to CASSFTGGETDTQYF.

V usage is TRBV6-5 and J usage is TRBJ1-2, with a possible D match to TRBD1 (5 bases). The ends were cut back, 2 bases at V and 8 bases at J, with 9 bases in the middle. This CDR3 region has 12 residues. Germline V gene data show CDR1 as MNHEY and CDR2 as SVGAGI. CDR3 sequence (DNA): TGTGCCAGCAGTTACGCCGGGGGAGGCTACACCTTC. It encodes CASSYAGGGYTF.